The T cell receptor beta chain described here comes from a study of blood T cells in healthy people across ages. Overall study: Every two T cells gave about one barcoded beta molecule via template switching.

The germline CDR1 and CDR2 sequences are SGHVS and FQNEAQ. This CDR3 spans 13 amino acids. Trimming cost V 2 bases and J 7 bases; bases outside gene matches: 5. Alongside a J-beta primer mix, a sample-barcoded 5' primer served in a second PCR lasting 7 to 11 cycles. A tag from a template-switch adaptor with 12 random nucleotides marked each cDNA molecule. Each of the samples gave a minimum of 2.5 million paired-end reads that contained CDR3. TCRdb itself ran the 5' RACE reads through MiXCR, one entry per CDR3 protein. The data show hundreds of thousands of distinct CDR3 sequences, with 49% seen just once and under 35% held by the top ten. Total RNA was isolated from each sample in quantities of at least 5.5 micrograms.

Sequencing was done on a sample of blood. This TCR came from a woman aged 55-69 years in good health. V usage is TRBV7-8 and J usage is TRBJ2-7, with TRBD2 matching over 7 bases. For the CDR3, the DNA is TGTGCCAGCAGCTTACGACTAGCCGGTGAGCAGTACTTC. Protein product: CASSLRLAGEQYF.